The 26 T cell receptor beta chains in this list originate from one sample, sequenced in a study of cytomegalovirus exposure and HLA in healthy donors. The PCR had 60 Vbeta and 13 Jbeta primers. Only in-frame clones appear in the TCRdb table, and some are missing; sequencing was by immunoSEQ multiplex PCR. Here the sample spans about 180,000 clones, 60% to 80% being singletons. The sequenced sample was PBMCs. The receptor source for this set is a man in his 60s in good health and CMV-seronegative.

This clone has more than one count but fewer than ten. V is TRBV5-1 and J is TRBJ2-1, with 9 bases identical to TRBD2. The trim removed 5 bases at V and 5 bases at J, leaving 8 bases unmatched. Germline CDR1 SGHRS, CDR2 YFSETQ. The CDR3 runs 15 residues. CDR3 nucleotide sequence: TGCGCCAGCAGGATTGGGCTAGCGGGGAACAATGAGCAGTTCTTC. Translation: CASRIGLAGNNEQFF.

The genes are TRBV9 and TRBJ2-3; a weak D match, TRBD1 (6 bases). The germline V gene encodes CDR1 SGDLS and CDR2 YYNGEE. CDR3 length: 16 amino acids. V was clipped by 1 base and J by 0 bases, with 12 bases between them. The CDR3, as DNA: TGTGCCAGCAGCGTATCCGCCGGGACAAGCACAGATACGCAGTATTTT. Translation gives CASSVSAGTSTDTQYF.

This sequence joins TRBV5-1 and TRBJ1-1; 9 nucleotides line up with TRBD1. This CDR3 has 14 residues. Trimming removed 6 bases from V and 4 bases from J; junction bases left unmatched: 7. Looked up from germline, CDR1 is SGHRS and CDR2 is YFSETQ. The CDR3 reads CASKVGTGTTEAFF. CDR3 DNA: TGCGCCAGCAAGGTAGGGACAGGGACCACTGAAGCTTTCTTT.

This chain uses TRBV19 with TRBJ2-7; 7 nucleotides match TRBD2. The ends lost 3 bases at V and 1 base at J; junction bases unmatched: 12. CDR1 and CDR2 from the germline V gene are LNHDA and SQIVND (reference sequence). The CDR3 is made up of 17 amino acids. The CDR3 sequence: CASSMGGLSGPSYEQYF. The CDR3, as DNA: TGTGCCAGTAGTATGGGGGGACTAAGCGGGCCGTCCTACGAGCAGTACTTC. The variable domain in full, with the rest retrieved from reference TRBV19 and TRBJ2-7, is DGGITQSPKYLFRKEGQNVTLSCEQNLNHDAMYWYRQDPGQGLRLIYYSQIVNDFQKGDIAEGYSVSREKKESFPLTVTSAQKNPTAFYLCASSMGGLSGPSYEQYFGPGTRLTVT.

A few counts support this clone. The chain joins TRBV30 to TRBJ2-3, with TRBD2 identical over 14 bases. Germline loops: CDR1 GTSNPN, CDR2 SVGIG (reference sequence). CDR3 length equals 18 residues. Trimming took 2 bases from V and 4 from J; bases not matched to a gene: 11. The CDR3 spells CAWSRSPGLAGEADTQYF. The CDR3 DNA is TGTGCCTGGAGTCGTTCACCGGGACTAGCGGGAGAGGCAGATACGCAGTATTTT. Complete variable domain (other parts from reference TRBV30 and TRBJ2-3): SQTIHQWPATLVQPVGSPLSLECTVEGTSNPNLYWYRQAAGRGLQLLFYSVGIGQISSEVPQNLSASRPQDRQFILSSKKLLLSDSGFYLCAWSRSPGLAGEADTQYFGPGTRLTVL.

This chain joins TRBV2 and TRBJ2-5; 12 nucleotides align to TRBD1. The CDR3 length is 15 residues. Germline values: CDR1 SNHLY, CDR2 FYNNEI. J was trimmed by 5 bases and V by 6 bases; bases with no gene match: 7. DNA of the CDR3: TGTGCCAGCAGGCCTGGGGGACAGGGGGCTGAGACCCAGTACTTC. Its protein is CASRPGGQGAETQYF.

The J gene is TRBJ2-7, the V gene TRBV5-1; TRBD2 matches 11 bases. The V and J ends lost 0 bases and 1 base, in that order; junction bases with no gene match: 6. CDR1 and CDR2 from the germline V gene are SGHRS and YFSETQ. This CDR3 region has 17 residues. In DNA form, the CDR3 reads TGCGCCAGCAGCTTGGCAGTCCGGACTAGCGGGTCCTACGAGCAGTACTTC. This sequence encodes CASSLAVRTSGSYEQYF.

V gene TRBV9 combines with J gene TRBJ1-3, with a weak D call TRBD1 (6 bases). This CDR3 is built from 14 residues. Germline V lookup: CDR1 SGDLS, CDR2 YYNGEE. V gave up 3 bases and J gave up 3 bases, with 10 bases separating them. The CDR3 DNA follows: TGTGCCAGCAGCGCTCAAGGGGGTGGAAACACCATATATTTT. Translated: CASSAQGGGNTIYF.

The chain combines TRBV21-1 with TRBJ2-7; the D call in the table, TRBD2, was not verified against the DNA. TRBV21-1 constitutes a pseudogene. This CDR3 comprises 15 residues. The CDR3 here is CASSKVREGGYEQYF. Written as DNA, the CDR3 is TGTGCCAGCAGCAAAGTTCGAGAGGGTGGCTACGAGCAGTACTTC.

The chain recombines TRBV29-1 with TRBJ2-3, with D possibly matching TRBD2 (6 bases). The CDR3 contains 15 residues. V dropped 5 bases and J dropped 2 bases, with 17 bases sitting between them. Germline loops: CDR1 SQVTM, CDR2 ANQGSEA. Here the CDR3 reads CSVRGSSGPTDTQYF. The CDR3 DNA sequence: TGCAGCGTTCGGGGGAGTAGCGGACCCACAGATACGCAGTATTTT.

The chain recombines TRBV7-2 with TRBJ2-7; maybe TRBD2 (5 bases). CDR1 is SGHTA, CDR2 FQGNSA, per germline. V was trimmed by 3 bases and J by 6 bases, leaving 15 bases between them. The CDR3 loop spans 14 amino acids. CDR3 DNA: TGTGCCAGCAGCTTCCTTGGGAGTCGGGGCGAGCAGTACTTC. Residues: CASSFLGSRGEQYF.

The chain couples TRBV19 to TRBJ1-2, with 7 bases aligning to TRBD1. The CDR3 has 15 residues. CDR1 and CDR2 from the germline V gene are LNHDA and SQIVND (reference sequence). With V trimmed by 4 bases and J by 5 bases, 10 bases remained unmatched. The CDR3, as DNA: TGTGCCAGTAGTAAAGACAGGGTCGCTCATTATGGCTACACCTTC. Amino acid sequence: CASSKDRVAHYGYTF. The variable domain in full, completed from reference TRBV19 and TRBJ1-2, reads DGGITQSPKYLFRKEGQNVTLSCEQNLNHDAMYWYRQDPGQGLRLIYYSQIVNDFQKGDIAEGYSVSREKKESFPLTVTSAQKNPTAFYLCASSKDRVAHYGYTFGSGTRLTVV.

The V gene is TRBV30, the J gene TRBJ2-7; the match to TRBD1 covers 7 bases. Germline V gene data show CDR1 as GTSNPN and CDR2 as SVGIG (reference sequence). This CDR3 comprises 13 residues. Trimming at V came to 2 bases and at J to 4 bases, leaving 5 bases not matched to a gene. The CDR3 DNA sequence: TGTGCCTGGAGTAAGGACAGGCTATACGAGCAGTACTTC. It translates to CAWSKDRLYEQYF.

The chain couples TRBV5-1 to TRBJ1-2; D is undetermined. CDR1 is SGHRS, CDR2 YFSETQ, per germline. Trimming took off 5 bases at V and 4 bases at J, with 12 bases between the two ends. The CDR3 is made up of 13 amino acids. CDR3 region: CASRSPGIYGYTF. CDR3 coding DNA: TGCGCCAGCAGATCCCCGGGGATCTATGGCTACACCTTC.

The chain combines TRBV2 with TRBJ2-5; TRBD2 matches 7 bases. Germline V gene data show CDR1 as SNHLY and CDR2 as FYNNEI. Losses at the gene ends were 6 bases for V and 5 bases for J; bases not matched to a gene: 9. The CDR3 is 14 residues long. CDR3 in amino acids: CASRPRLASETQYF. The CDR3, as DNA: TGTGCCAGCAGACCCCGACTAGCATCCGAGACCCAGTACTTC.

This clone was seen a few times. The rearrangement uses TRBV9 and TRBJ2-3, with 12 nucleotides matching TRBD2. Germline loops: CDR1 SGDLS, CDR2 YYNGEE. Unmatched junction bases numbered 7, after V lost 3 bases and J lost 5 bases. The CDR3 has 16 amino acids. This chain's CDR3 is CASSGWTSGTLDTQYF. Here the CDR3 DNA reads TGTGCCAGCAGCGGGTGGACTAGCGGGACTTTAGATACGCAGTATTTT. The variable domain in full, completed from reference TRBV9 and TRBJ2-3, reads DSGVTQTPKHLITATGQRVTLRCSPRSGDLSVYWYQQSLDQGLQFLIQYYNGEERAKGNILERFSAQQFPDLHSELNLSSLELGDSALYFCASSGWTSGTLDTQYFGPGTRLTVL.

The chain uses TRBV15 and TRBJ2-1, with D unresolved. This CDR3 region has 12 residues. Trimming shortened V by 3 bases and J by 4 bases, and 4 bases separated the two germline ends. Germline CDR1 LNHNV, CDR2 YYDKDF (reference sequence). The CDR3 coding sequence is TGTGCCACCAGCAGCCCATACAATGAGCAGTTCTTC. This translates into CATSSPYNEQFF.

The V and J genes are TRBV6-5 and TRBJ1-1, with D perhaps matching TRBD1 (5 bases). Between the trimmed V and J ends, which lost 5 bases and 2 bases, there was a span of 9 bases. The CDR3 loop spans 13 amino acids. Germline CDR1 is MNHEY and CDR2 is SVGAGI. The CDR3 DNA reads TGTGCCAGCAGTCTACAGGATAACACTGAAGCTTTCTTT. Its protein is CASSLQDNTEAFF.

The gene calls are TRBV7-2 and TRBJ1-2; D possibly corresponds to TRBD1 (5 bases). CDR1 is SGHTA, CDR2 FQGNSA, per germline. The CDR3 runs 15 residues. The germline V and J ends were trimmed by 2 bases and 6 bases, with 16 bases remaining between them. Here the CDR3 reads CASSLNSGGWDGYTF. CDR3 DNA sequence: TGTGCCAGCAGCTTAAATTCGGGGGGGTGGGATGGCTACACCTTC.

As to this clone: One end of the junction varies from germline; a read error may be responsible. CDR3 residues: CSVEGLRVAGVSDTQYF. CDR3 nucleotide sequence: TGCAGCGTCGAAGGGCTGAGGGTAGCGGGAGTGTCAGATACGCAGTATTTT. The rearrangement joins TRBV29-1 to TRBJ2-3; TRBD2 aligns across 9 bases. Germline V CDR1 and CDR2: SQVTM, ANQGSEA. There are 17 residues in the CDR3.

This clone was detected a few times. The chain couples TRBV7-6 to TRBJ1-1; tentative D call: TRBD1 (6 bases). The V end was cut by 0 bases, the J end by 1 base, with 18 bases between. The CDR3 extends over 18 amino acids. CDR1 and CDR2 (germline): SGHVS, FNYEAQ. This chain's CDR3 is CASSLARRGGGGNTEAFF. The CDR3 nucleotides read TGTGCCAGCAGCTTAGCGCGTAGGGGGGGCGGGGGGAACACTGAAGCTTTCTTT.

The sample holds one count of this clone. The chain combines TRBV5-1 with TRBJ2-3, with 9 bases aligning to TRBD1. J gave up 0 bases and V 4 bases, and 3 bases lay outside the gene matches. This CDR3 contains 15 residues. The germline V gene encodes CDR1 SGHRS and CDR2 YFSETQ. For the CDR3, the DNA is TGCGCCAGCAGCCGGGACAGGGTGAGCACAGATACGCAGTATTTT. This sequence encodes CASSRDRVSTDTQYF.

This clone occurred a few times. This chain links TRBV7-6 with TRBJ2-7; 7 bases are shared with TRBD2. V lost 5 bases and J lost 6; bases outside the gene matches: 7. The CDR3 is 13 amino acids. Germline lookup yields CDR1 SGHVS and CDR2 FNYEAQ. In DNA, the CDR3 is TGTGCCAGCAGCCTCCAGCTAGCGGCCGAGCAGTACTTC. Protein product: CASSLQLAAEQYF.

V usage is TRBV6-6 and J usage is TRBJ2-7; no firm D call. Germline CDR1 reads MNHNY; CDR2 reads SVGAGI (reference sequence). The ends were cut back, 6 bases at V and 5 bases at J, with 8 bases in the middle. The CDR3 has 11 residues. CDR3 in amino acids: CASRRSHEQYF. CDR3 DNA sequence: TGTGCCAGCAGGCGGAGCCACGAGCAGTACTTC.

The chain couples TRBV9 to TRBJ2-1; D is unresolved. Per the germline V gene, CDR1 is SGDLS and CDR2 is YYNGEE. V lost 2 bases to trimming and J lost 8 bases, with 11 bases between them. The CDR3 runs to 13 residues. CDR3 DNA: TGTGCCAGCAGCGTTACCTCCGGAGATGAGCAGTTCTTC. Translating gives CASSVTSGDEQFF.

This clone was picked up a small number of times. The J gene is TRBJ2-5, the V gene TRBV5-1; D unresolved. There are 15 residues in the CDR3. The V end lost 0 bases, the J end lost 1 base, and 10 bases lay between the germline ends. From germline, CDR1 is SGHRS and CDR2 YFSETQ. The CDR3 DNA follows: TGCGCCAGCAGCTTGGCCGCAGGAACCCAAGAGACCCAGTACTTC. It is translated as CASSLAAGTQETQYF.